This T cell receptor (beta chain) was obtained from a study of cytomegalovirus exposure and HLA in healthy donors. Study-wide background: For the 300 to 450 genotyped donors, around 76% fell within the Caucasian-associated ancestry cluster.

Study observations and caveats: Sequences of the TCR beta chain were said to predict the HLA-A and HLA-B alleles of most subjects accurately.

Of note for this clone: The antigen remains undetermined.

Vbeta (60) and Jbeta (13) primers were used in the PCR. The table came from immunoSEQ multiplex PCR; TCRdb's copy has only in-frame clones and leaves some out. The profile shows approximately 250,000 clones, about 85% of them singletons. The germline V gene encodes CDR1 WNHNN and CDR2 SYGVQD (reference sequence). The CDR3 is 15 residues long. Trimming pared 0 bases from V and 1 base from J, leaving 10 bases between. Specimen: PBMCs. The receptor's source is a girl aged 2 to 9 in good health and CMV-seronegative. The V and J genes are TRBV10-1 and TRBJ2-7, with no clear D. This chain's CDR3 is CASSESGLPSYEQYF. CDR3 in DNA: TGCGCCAGCAGTGAGTCGGGCCTACCATCCTACGAGCAGTACTTC.